This T cell receptor (beta chain) was documented in a study of blood T cell repertoires in COVID-19. Method: immunoSEQ multiplex PCR; TCRdb's copy keeps in-frame clones and lacks some. This sample carries roughly 150,000 clones, about four fifths of them seen once, and the ten largest clones take over 12%. The TCR originated in a human donor with acute or convalescent COVID-19. The donor label of this sample is uncertain. Sequenced material: peripheral blood.

The CDR3 is CASSSGTSKETQYF. The DNA for the CDR3 is TGCGCCAGCAGCTCAGGGACTAGTAAAGAGACCCAGTACTTC. The chain links TRBV5-1 to TRBJ2-5; TRBD2 aligns across 8 bases. This CDR3 has 14 residues. J was trimmed by 3 bases and V by 3 bases; bases with no gene match: 4. Per the germline V gene, CDR1 is SGHRS and CDR2 is YFSETQ. Combining the CDR3 with reference TRBV5-1 and TRBJ2-5 gives the whole variable domain KAGVTQTPRYLIKTRGQQVTLSCSPISGHRSVSWYQQTPGQGLQFLFEYFSETQRNKGNFPGRFSGRQFSNSRSEMNVSTLELGDSALYLCASSSGTSKETQYFGPGTRLLVL.